This TCR beta chain emerged from a study of T cell changes during pregnancy in multiple sclerosis. Germline loops: CDR1 SGHTA, CDR2 FQGNSA. V was trimmed by 0 bases and J by 2 bases, leaving 8 bases between them. The length of the CDR3 is 15 residues. Repertoires were generated with immunoSEQ multiplex PCR, while TCRdb's copy carries only in-frame clones and drops some. Here the sample spans some 100,000 clones, around 92% being singletons. Sequencing used peripheral blood, obtained before pregnancy. V is TRBV7-2 and J is TRBJ1-5; possible D gene TRBD1, 6 bases. The sequence was obtained from a female donor with multiple sclerosis, enrolled in a pregnancy study. The CDR3 DNA is TGTGCCAGCAGCTTAGCGCGACAGGGCAATCAGCCCCAGCATTTT. This gives the protein CASSLARQGNQPQHF.